This T cell receptor beta chain is drawn from a study of T-cell memory formation after mild COVID-19. Deletions cut 2 bases from V and 1 base from J, with 15 bases between. This CDR3 has 16 residues. CDR1 and CDR2 from the germline V gene are SGDLS and YYNGEE. TCRdb re-derived calls from the 5' RACE reads in MiXCR, one entry per CDR3 protein. Counted here are more than 35,000 distinct CDR3 sequences, approximately 6.5% occurring once; the ten biggest clones make up 0.7% to 0.85%. Study results and caveats: Shrinking CD4+ clones were chiefly CM and EM; CD8+ ones were chiefly EMRA. Pre-infection memory held some responding clones, suggesting pre-existing cross-reactive T cells responded.

In the case of this clonotype: Its matching antigen is unknown.

This sequence originates from an adult who had mild COVID-19 (a few samples of this study predate the infection). Cell type and time point are not known. The V and J genes are TRBV9 and TRBJ2-5; possibly TRBD2 for D (7 bases). Sequenced input: PBMCs or a T cell subset sorted from them (not recorded which). CDR3 loop: CASSVGGQPAQETQYF. CDR3 in DNA: TGTGCCAGCAGCGTGGGGGGGCAGCCCGCCCAAGAGACCCAGTACTTC.